These 26 T cell receptor beta chains originate from one sample sequenced in a study of CD8 T cells in ankylosing spondylitis. MiXCR, applied by TCRdb to the 5' RACE reads, yields one record per CDR3 protein. This sample has approximately 100,000 distinct CDR3 sequences; approximately 25% occur once, and the top ten carry more than 9%. Source material: synovial fluid, either unsorted or a sorted T cell fraction (not recorded which). The receptors originated from a male donor with ankylosing spondylitis.

This rearrangement joins TRBV5-1 to TRBJ1-5; no clear D gene. The V end lost 1 base, the J end lost 3 bases, and 11 bases lay between the germline ends. CDR1 and CDR2 (germline): SGHRS, YFSETQ. There are 15 residues in the CDR3. The CDR3 DNA reads TGCGCCAGCAGCTTGTTCGGAGGCACCAATCAGCCCCAGCATTTT. Translating gives CASSLFGGTNQPQHF.

V and J are TRBV10-1 and TRBJ2-1; 8 bases are shared with TRBD2. The CDR3 has 17 residues. Germline trimming cut 0 bases from V and 5 bases from J; bases unmatched to any gene: 9. The V gene's germline CDR1 is WNHNN and CDR2 SYGVQD (reference sequence). DNA of the CDR3: TGCGCCAGCAGTGAGTCTAAGGGGCTAGCGGGCCACAATGAGCAGTTCTTC. Amino acid sequence: CASSESKGLAGHNEQFF.

This clonotype has just a few counts. In DNA form, the CDR3 reads TGCGCCAGCAGCGCGACTAGCGGGCTTTACAATGAGCAGTTCTTC. It translates to CASSATSGLYNEQFF. V and J are TRBV5-1 and TRBJ2-1; 10 bases fit TRBD2. Germline V gene data show CDR1 as SGHRS and CDR2 as YFSETQ. There are 15 residues in the CDR3. V shed 4 bases, J shed 4 bases, and the junction held 5 bases outside the gene matches.

V is TRBV7-9 and J is TRBJ2-5; 7 bases are shared with TRBD2. The V segment lost 5 bases and the J segment 5 bases; nucleotides outside the gene matches: 5. Per the germline V gene, CDR1 is SEHNR and CDR2 is FQNEAQ (reference sequence). The CDR3 consists of 13 residues. The CDR3, as DNA: TGTGCCAGCAGCGCTGCGGGAGCGGAGACCCAGTACTTC. Translated, it gives CASSAAGAETQYF.

This chain connects TRBV27 to TRBJ2-7; tentatively, D is TRBD1 (5 bases). Trimming removed 7 bases from V and 0 bases from J, with 13 bases in between. Germline CDR1 reads MNHEY; CDR2 reads SMNVEV (reference sequence). The CDR3 sequence is 14 residues long. The CDR3 DNA reads TGTGCCAGCAAACTTGGGGCGGCCTCCTACGAGCAGTACTTC. It yields the protein CASKLGAASYEQYF.

The chain is built from TRBV30 and TRBJ2-1; maybe TRBD2 (6 bases). V was trimmed by 8 bases and J by 9 bases, leaving 17 bases between them. The CDR3 consists of 12 residues. The germline V gene has CDR1 GTSNPN and CDR2 SVGIG (reference sequence). CDR3: CAGPGVRGEQFF. For the CDR3, the DNA is TGTGCCGGCCCGGGGGTTCGTGGTGAGCAGTTCTTC.

The chain carries TRBV2 and TRBJ1-3; no clear D gene. Germline lookup yields CDR1 SNHLY and CDR2 FYNNEI. V was clipped by 8 bases and J by 0 bases, with 8 bases between them. The CDR3 runs 13 residues. CDR3 loop: CASRANSGNTIYF. The CDR3 nucleotides read TGTGCCAGCCGGGCCAACTCTGGAAACACCATATATTTT. Full variable domain (remainder filled in from reference TRBV2 and TRBJ1-3): EPEVTQTPSHQVTQMGQEVILRCVPISNHLYFYWYRQILGQKVEFLVSFYNNEISEKSEIFDDQFSVERPDGSNFTLKIRSTKLEDSAMYFCASRANSGNTIYFGEGSWLTVV.

V is TRBV24-1 and J is TRBJ1-2, with TRBD1 matching over 8 bases. The CDR3 sequence is 14 residues long. The germline V gene has CDR1 KGHDR and CDR2 SFDVKD. After removal of 6 bases from V and 5 bases from J, the junction contained 7 bases not matched to a gene. DNA for the CDR3: TGTGCCACCAGTCAGGGGGCGCAGGGATATGGCTACACCTTC. This codes for CATSQGAQGYGYTF.

This clonotype was seen a handful of times. This chain uses TRBV10-1 with TRBJ1-2, with 8 nucleotides matching TRBD1. V trimming: 3 bases; J trimming: 3 bases; junction bases outside the gene matches: 9. Looked up from germline, CDR1 is WNHNN and CDR2 is SYGVQD (reference sequence). The CDR3 contains 16 residues. The CDR3 loop reads CASSEWYRGQDYGYTF. For the CDR3, the DNA is TGCGCCAGCAGTGAATGGTATCGGGGACAGGACTATGGCTACACCTTC.

This clonotype was seen many times. This chain joins TRBV7-6 and TRBJ2-1; tentative D call: TRBD2 (6 bases). With 1 base removed from V and 5 bases from J, the gap between germline ends came to 6 bases. The CDR3 totals 13 residues. Germline V gene sequence: CDR1 SGHVS, CDR2 FNYEAQ. This CDR3 is CASSLGEDNEQFF. CDR3 DNA sequence: TGTGCCAGCAGCTTAGGGGAGGACAATGAGCAGTTCTTC. Variable domain in full (rest from reference TRBV7-6 and TRBJ2-1): GAGVSQSPRYKVTKRGQDVALRCDPISGHVSLYWYRQALGQGPEFLTYFNYEAQQDKSGLPNDRFSAERPEGSISTLTIQRTEQRDSAMYRCASSLGEDNEQFFGPGTRLTVL.

This clonotype was counted at least ten times. The V and J genes are TRBV5-1 and TRBJ2-2; no clear D gene. CDR3 length: 15 amino acids. The germline V and J ends were trimmed by 5 bases and 0 bases, with 11 bases remaining between them. Germline lookup yields CDR1 SGHRS and CDR2 YFSETQ. CDR3 region: CASRYDPANTGELFF. CDR3 DNA sequence: TGCGCCAGCAGATACGACCCCGCGAACACCGGGGAGCTGTTTTTT.

This clonotype was recorded a few times. The CDR3 DNA is TGTGCCAGCAGCTTTGGCGGCTTGGGGACAGGGTTCTCCGATGAGCAGTTCTTC. Translation gives CASSFGGLGTGFSDEQFF. This sequence joins TRBV11-2 and TRBJ2-1; TRBD1 matches at 9 bases. Germline CDR1 reads SGHAT; CDR2 reads FQNNGV. The CDR3 is 18 amino acids. The junction had 17 bases not matched to a gene; V was cut back by 3 bases and J by 8 bases.

This clonotype occurred a few times. The rearrangement uses TRBV14 and TRBJ2-3, with D perhaps being TRBD1 or TRBD2 (5 bases each). This CDR3 region has 15 residues. Germline lookup yields CDR1 SGHDN and CDR2 FVKESK. The V gene lost 3 bases and the J gene lost 4 bases, with 14 bases spanning the gap. The CDR3 is CASSQLRGDPDTQYF. CDR3 coding DNA: TGTGCCAGCAGCCAGCTCCGAGGGGACCCAGATACGCAGTATTTT. Full variable domain (remainder filled in from reference TRBV14 and TRBJ2-3): EAGVTQFPSHSVIEKGQTVTLRCDPISGHDNLYWYRRVMGKEIKFLLHFVKESKQDESGMPNNRFLAERTGGTYSTLKVQPAELEDSGVYFCASSQLRGDPDTQYFGPGTRLTVL.

This clonotype was counted many times. The V call is TRBV20-1, the J call TRBJ2-2; D might be TRBD2 (5 bases). Germline V gene data show CDR1 as DFQATT and CDR2 as SNEGSKA (reference sequence). The CDR3 is 12 residues long. V was cut by 6 bases and J by 8 bases, with 13 bases left in between. Here the CDR3 DNA reads TGCAGTGCCCAACTAGGTTTTGGGGAGCTGTTTTTT. It encodes CSAQLGFGELFF.

This clonotype was counted many times. This sequence joins TRBV12-3 or TRBV12-4 and TRBJ2-3; D is undetermined. The CDR3 extends over 13 amino acids. Deletions cut 2 bases from V and 4 bases from J, with 7 bases between. In DNA, the CDR3 is TGTGCCAGCAGTTTAAGTTCCGCAGATACGCAGTATTTT. It is translated as CASSLSSADTQYF.

This clonotype is medium-sized (0.01 to 0.1%) by share. The chain combines TRBV5-1 with TRBJ2-1; the D gene is possibly TRBD2 (5 bases). The V end lost 0 bases, the J end lost 9 bases, and 10 bases lay between the germline ends. Per the germline V gene, CDR1 is SGHRS and CDR2 is YFSETQ. The CDR3 totals 13 residues. CDR3 protein: CASSLVPGGEQFF. CDR3 DNA: TGCGCCAGCAGCTTGGTCCCTGGAGGTGAGCAGTTCTTC. The whole variable domain, filled in from reference TRBV5-1 and TRBJ2-1, reads KAGVTQTPRYLIKTRGQQVTLSCSPISGHRSVSWYQQTPGQGLQFLFEYFSETQRNKGNFPGRFSGRQFSNSRSEMNVSTLELGDSALYLCASSLVPGGEQFFGPGTRLTVL.

In its sample, this clonotype was seen a few times. The rearrangement uses TRBV10-3 and TRBJ2-2, with 8 bases identical to TRBD1. Germline trimming cut 6 bases from V and 5 bases from J; bases unmatched to any gene: 5. CDR3 length equals 14 residues. From germline, CDR1 is ENHRY and CDR2 SYGVKD. The CDR3 region is CAISQGAGTGELFF. CDR3 sequence (DNA): TGTGCCATCAGCCAGGGGGCAGGAACCGGGGAGCTGTTTTTT.

The chain couples TRBV10-2 to TRBJ1-2; D unclear. CDR3 length: 12 residues. The ends were cut back, 5 bases at V and 13 bases at J, with 17 bases in the middle. Looked up from germline, CDR1 is WSHSY and CDR2 is SAAADI. This CDR3 is CASSPVGLAGTF. CDR3 nucleotide sequence: TGCGCCAGCAGTCCGGTGGGCCTTGCAGGCACCTTC.

V is TRBV10-3 and J is TRBJ2-7; the D gene is possibly TRBD1 (7 bases). The CDR3 spans 12 residues. Germline lookup yields CDR1 ENHRY and CDR2 SYGVKD. The CDR3 nucleotides read TGTGCCGCGCAGGGGGACTCCAACGAGCAGTACGTC. Amino acids: CAAQGDSNEQYV.

This clonotype was detected ten times or more. This rearrangement joins TRBV5-1 to TRBJ2-2; perhaps TRBD2 as D (6 bases). Trimming left V 0 bases short and J 5 bases short, with 11 bases between. This CDR3 region has 15 residues. CDR1 is SGHRS, CDR2 YFSETQ, per germline. The CDR3 DNA reads TGCGCCAGCAGCTTGGCCGCGGGGCGGACCGGGGAGCTGTTTTTT. Its translation: CASSLAAGRTGELFF. Full variable domain (rest looked up from reference TRBV5-1 and TRBJ2-2): KAGVTQTPRYLIKTRGQQVTLSCSPISGHRSVSWYQQTPGQGLQFLFEYFSETQRNKGNFPGRFSGRQFSNSRSEMNVSTLELGDSALYLCASSLAAGRTGELFFGEGSRLTVL.

This chain connects TRBV7-2 to TRBJ2-1, with a possible D match to TRBD2 (6 bases). Trimming shortened V by 0 bases and J by 5 bases, and 8 bases separated the two germline ends. CDR3 length: 14 residues. Germline lookup yields CDR1 SGHTA and CDR2 FQGNSA. CDR3 bases: TGTGCCAGCAGCTTAGCGGGACTCAACAATGAGCAGTTCTTC. The encoded protein is CASSLAGLNNEQFF.

This clonotype was detected a few times. The V and J genes are TRBV2 and TRBJ2-2; the D is unclear. Germline V gene lookup returns CDR1 SNHLY and CDR2 FYNNEI. The CDR3 extends over 11 amino acids. V shed 8 bases and J shed 7 bases, with 8 bases lying between them. Here the CDR3 DNA reads TGTGCCAGCCTTGAGAGCGGGGAGCTGTTTTTT. Its translation is CASLESGELFF.

This chain uses TRBV20-1 with TRBJ1-3; D remains ambiguous. The V end lost 1 base, the J end lost 1 base, and 14 bases lay between the germline ends. The CDR3 covers 16 residues. The germline V gene encodes CDR1 DFQATT and CDR2 SNEGSKA (reference sequence). CDR3: CSARGPRGTSGNTIYF. CDR3 nucleotide sequence: TGCAGTGCTAGAGGCCCCCGGGGAACTTCTGGAAACACCATATATTTT.

This clonotype was counted between two and nine times. The chain combines TRBV6-2 or TRBV6-3 with TRBJ1-5, with 7 bases matching TRBD1. Germline-derived CDR1 and CDR2 are MNHEY and SVGEGT. The junction had 7 bases not matched to a gene; V was cut back by 7 bases and J by 1 base. The length of the CDR3 is 15 residues. The CDR3 sequence: CASNNPGQSNQPQHF. For the CDR3, the DNA is TGTGCCAGCAATAATCCGGGACAGAGCAATCAGCCCCAGCATTTT.

J is TRBJ2-3 and V is TRBV6-1; no firm D call. The V gene lost 6 bases and the J gene lost 1 base, with 11 bases spanning the gap. The CDR3 runs to 14 residues. Germline values: CDR1 MNHNS, CDR2 SASEGT. CDR3 amino acids: CASRRTAGTDTQYF. CDR3 coding DNA: TGTGCCAGCAGGAGGACGGCGGGCACAGATACGCAGTATTTT.

The chain has TRBV24-1 and TRBJ2-3; no clear D. Germline lookup yields CDR1 KGHDR and CDR2 SFDVKD. V was trimmed by 8 bases and J by 0 bases, leaving 5 bases between them. The CDR3 length is 12 residues. The CDR3, as DNA: TGTGCCACCATAACTAGCACAGATACGCAGTATTTT. Translated: CATITSTDTQYF.